This T cell receptor (beta chain) was documented in a study of shared clonotypes between healthy human individuals (dated by TCRdb to about 2020). About the full investigation: A couple of women and a few men aged 18 to 49 years were included in the cohort. Per donor, three plates each were used for CD4 naive and CD4 memory, two for CD8 naive, and one for CD8 memory. To estimate repertoire size and how much clonotypes are shared between individuals, the study performed deep sequencing of blood TCR repertoires from a few healthy adults. To increase sequencing depth and limit assay-specific biases, TCR repertoire library preparation and sequencing were carried out by different laboratories using diverse techniques. Leukapheresis yielded between about 0.9 and 10 billion PBMCs per donor.

The germline V and J ends show losses of 3 bases and 2 bases respectively, and no gene match explains 15 bases of the junction. The germline V gene sets CDR1 to SGDLS and CDR2 to YYNGEE. From cysteine to phenylalanine, the CDR3 is 18 amino acids long. Only the CDR3 portion is preserved as DNA: 54 bases, with reading frame beginning at the first base. CD8 naive samples were obtained by positive selection for CCR7 among CD45RO-negative cells, yielding a CD45RA+CCR7+ population from which TemRA cells were excluded. The donors were healthy, HIV-negative adults who had no recently reported acute infections or vaccinations. Every donor was a Caucasian adult living in Nashville, Tennessee, USA. After blood collection by leukapheresis, PBMCs were isolated using Ficoll-Histopaque density gradient centrifugation and then cryopreserved in the vapor phase of liquid nitrogen. Purity and quantity of every magnetically sorted T cell population were checked by analytical flow cytometry. From each sorted fraction, genomic DNA was isolated and quantified by UV absorbance on a Nanodrop 2000c.

A note on this clone: No cognate antigen has been identified for it. No base qualities exist here, and no much larger clone lies one base off it.

Overall study results and their limits: Sharing across a few donors was observed for 5% to 6.5% of naive CD4, over 3% of naive CD8, around 2.5% of memory CD4, and about 0.38% of memory CD8 clonotypes. Naive subsets generally had larger estimated clonotype richness than memory subsets. Even with the large sequencing depth, rarefaction of the sorted-subset datasets indicated that sequencing was incomplete. Pairwise subsampling indicated that sequencing depth was expected to affect the degree of clonotype sharing among donors. Higher generation probabilities were observed for clonotypes shared by all four sorted-subset donors than for non-shared clonotypes. Because the study included a small number of donors, the genetic and exposure-history diversity represented was limited. Only blood was sampled, and tissue TCR repertoires likely differ from those in blood.

Using the deep immunoSEQ assay, multiplex PCR amplified TCR CDR3 regions from genomic DNA. For each cell subset, the extracted genomic DNA was distributed evenly across all wells of several immunoSEQ 96-well plates, and each plate served as one replicate. Each replicate PCR for sorted subsets received roughly 200 ng genomic DNA, equal to tens of thousands of T cell genomes. Purified libraries were measured with a Qubit 3.0 fluorometer, size-checked on a Bioanalyzer 2100, and measured again with the KAPA Library Quantification kit. Every immunoSEQ 96-well plate was sequenced on a separate single-read 150-cycle Illumina NextSeq 550 flow cell. The authors processed their data as follows. Because the immunoSEQ output included only junctional sequences and no quality scores, the filtering could not be the same as the filtering used for full-length reads. To assign V/J genes and CDR3, sequences were annotated using PyIR, a Python wrapper for IgBLAST v1.9, with IMGT germline references. Reads were filtered out if the reads had weak V/J assignments (E-value above 1e-6), no CDR3, stop codons, out-of-frame junctions, or ambiguous translated residues. V3J clonotypes were defined as sequences sharing the same inferred V gene, J gene, and CDR3 amino acid sequence. Percentage overlap between repertoires was calculated by dividing the number of shared unique clonotypes by the size of the smaller repertoire. RTK rarefaction, the Chao1 estimator, and Recon v2.1 estimates of unobserved clonotypes were used to assess repertoire richness. Generation probabilities for all TCRbeta clonotypes obtained by the gDNA method from a few donors were computed using OLGA. TCRdb holds this immuneACCESS table with in-frame rearrangements only. Some clones are missing; in checked studies, unresolved V genes explain under half, and the rest has no known cause. D and trimming come from the DNA, and the V and J calls and clone size come from that table. The sample yields millions of clones; approximately 94% were counted once. Roughly 1.7% of the sample belongs to the ten largest clones.

Specimen: naive CD8+ T cells from PBMCs. The cell subset or site label on this specimen signifies: CD45RA+CCR7+. The rearranged segments are TRBV9 and TRBJ2-7; 9 central nucleotides agree with TRBD1. This TCR derives from a young man in good health. Some clones in this sample may be carry-over from other donors' samples. The CDR3: CASSAPGVGTGRTYEQYF. In nucleotide form, the sequence is TGTGCCAGCAGCGCCCCCGGGGTGGGGACAGGGCGCACCTACGAGCAGTACTTC. Beyond the CDR3, the reference TRBV9 and TRBJ2-7 genes provide the residues; the full variable domain reads: DSGVTQTPKHLITATGQRVTLRCSPRSGDLSVYWYQQSLDQGLQFLIQYYNGEERAKGNILERFSAQQFPDLHSELNLSSLELGDSALYFCASSAPGVGTGRTYEQYFGPGTRLTVT.